The text below deals with one TCR beta chain. The antigen remains unidentified. The record originates from a study of regulatory T cells in long-lasting Graves disease. The study's findings and limits: Shared public clonotypes totalled about 2,600 in persistent patients, compared with roughly 970 in new patients.

Investigators prepared the TCR beta libraries by applying iRepertoire HTBI primers and Arm-PCR of CDR3 regions. Each CDR3 protein gets one entry after TCRdb re-called the multiplex PCR reads with MiXCR. The sample holds some 450,000 distinct CDR3 sequences, about a sixth seen once. The J segment lost 3 bases and the V segment lost 5 bases, leaving 5 bases of the junction unmatched. Germline loops: CDR1 MDHEN, CDR2 SYDVKM. The CDR3 is 15 amino acids. Time point here: newly diagnosed GD, antithyroid drugs for less than 3 months. After RNA was extracted from PBMCs, the TCR library was made from it. In addition, the sample was reused for a study of T cells in Graves' hyperthyroidism and ophthalmopathy.

The material was peripheral blood mononuclear cells (PBMCs), obtained at new diagnosis, from a patient treated with antithyroid drugs. The J gene is TRBJ2-2, the V gene TRBV28; 8 bases match TRBD2. This clonotype was sampled from a woman aged 25 to 39 with Graves disease. CDR3 in DNA: TGTGCCAGCAGTCGGACTAGCCCATACACCGGGGAGCTGTTTTTT. Protein product: CASSRTSPYTGELFF.